Listed here are 31 T cell receptor beta chains from one sample, sequenced in a study of blood T cell repertoires in COVID-19. Produced via immunoSEQ multiplex PCR; TCRdb's table is partial and in-frame only. This table has 250,000 or so clones, around 86% appearing once. Sequencing input: peripheral blood. Receptors originate from a middle-aged woman who had recovered from COVID-19.

A remark on this clone: At one end the junction does not follow the germline gene, possibly because of a read error. This chain uses TRBV7-3 with TRBJ2-1; D ambiguous. The CDR3 has 13 amino acids. Germline V gene sequence: CDR1 SGHTA, CDR2 FQGTGA. The CDR3 DNA reads TGTGCCAGCAGCTTAAACTCCCACAATGAGCAGTTCTTC. Amino acid sequence: CASSLNSHNEQFF.

The chain employs TRBV7-2 and TRBJ2-1; TRBD2 aligns across 11 bases. The germline V gene encodes CDR1 SGHTA and CDR2 FQGNSA. The CDR3 sequence is 19 residues long. V lost 5 bases, J lost 3 bases, and 15 bases stayed unmatched. The CDR3 region is CASSPEGLAVSAYYNEQFF. As DNA, the CDR3 is TGTGCCAGCAGCCCCGAGGGACTAGCGGTCTCGGCGTACTACAATGAGCAGTTCTTC.

The chain is built from TRBV7-8 and TRBJ1-5, with D possibly TRBD1 on 6 matching bases. CDR3 length equals 15 residues. The V end lost 3 bases, the J end lost 0 bases, and 9 bases lay between the germline ends. Germline V gives CDR1 SGHVS, CDR2 FQNEAQ. The CDR3 DNA reads as TGTGCCAGCAGCTTTAGGGGGTATAGCAATCAGCCCCAGCATTTT. As protein: CASSFRGYSNQPQHF.

The chain links TRBV18 to TRBJ2-7, with TRBD2 identical over 8 bases. J was trimmed by 7 bases and V by 3 bases; bases with no gene match: 5. The CDR3 spans 13 residues. Germline CDR1 reads KGHSH; CDR2 reads LQKENI. CDR3 sequence (DNA): TGTGCCAGCTCACCGGGACCGGGGGGGGAGCAGTACTTC. This sequence encodes CASSPGPGGEQYF.

CDR3 protein: CASSLDPPRASGSRGQYF. CDR3 bases: TGTGCCAGCAGCTTAGATCCCCCCCGGGCTAGCGGGAGTCGGGGGCAGTACTTC. The gene calls are TRBV11-2 and TRBJ2-7, with 10 bases aligning to TRBD2. The germline gives CDR1 SGHAT, CDR2 FQNNGV. V shed 0 bases and J 9 bases; nucleotides not matched to a gene: 17. The CDR3 is 18 amino acids.

This clone was picked up one time. This chain connects TRBV24-1 to TRBJ2-2; tentatively, D is TRBD1 (5 bases). This CDR3 comprises 15 residues. Trimming removed 4 bases at V and 3 bases at J, with 11 bases between. The V gene's germline CDR1 is KGHDR and CDR2 SFDVKD. CDR3 sequence reads: CATSEKPRDTGELFF. DNA for the CDR3: TGTGCCACCAGTGAAAAACCCAGGGACACCGGGGAGCTGTTTTTT.

The chain joins TRBV12-3 or TRBV12-4 to TRBJ1-2; 8 bases fit TRBD1. The CDR3 is 13 amino acids. The V gene end was trimmed by 3 bases and the J gene end by 7 bases; junction bases not matched to a gene: 4. In DNA, the CDR3 is TGTGCCAGCAGTTTCCCAGGGGGCAGTGGCTACACCTTC. It codes for CASSFPGGSGYTF.

This clone was counted a single time. The V and J genes are TRBV27 and TRBJ2-7, with D perhaps matching TRBD1 (6 bases). The germline V gene encodes CDR1 MNHEY and CDR2 SMNVEV (reference sequence). Trimming cost V 7 bases and J 2 bases, with 18 bases left between them. The CDR3 consists of 15 residues. The CDR3 bases are TGTGCCAGCACCCTAAGGGGGTGGTCGGCCTACGAGCAGTACTTC. Protein sequence: CASTLRGWSAYEQYF.

V gene TRBV4-2 combines with J gene TRBJ2-5; 7 bases map to TRBD2. Unmatched junction bases numbered 5, after V lost 0 bases and J lost 1 base. CDR3 length: 16 amino acids. Germline lookup yields CDR1 LGHNA and CDR2 YNFKEQ. The CDR3 reads CASSQDLWGGQETQYF. The CDR3 DNA reads TGTGCCAGCAGCCAAGATCTGTGGGGGGGCCAAGAGACCCAGTACTTC.

The chain is built from TRBV10-3 and TRBJ1-2; 7 bases match TRBD1. V trimming: 0 bases; J trimming: 3 bases; junction bases outside the gene matches: 1. Germline V gives CDR1 ENHRY, CDR2 SYGVKD. The CDR3 is 14 residues long. The CDR3 loop reads CAISESGTDYGYTF. DNA for the CDR3: TGTGCCATCAGTGAGTCCGGGACAGACTATGGCTACACCTTC.

The chain links TRBV13 to TRBJ2-5, with D possibly being TRBD1 (6 bases). The germline V gene has CDR1 PRHDT and CDR2 FYEKMQ (reference sequence). Trimming shortened V by 5 bases and J by 4 bases, and 11 bases separated the two germline ends. The CDR3 has 13 residues. For the CDR3, the DNA is TGTGCCAGCAGCCTCACAGGGATAGAGACCCAGTACTTC. Translating gives CASSLTGIETQYF.

V gene TRBV5-4 combines with J gene TRBJ2-2; 8 positions agree with TRBD1. J lost 4 bases, V lost 0 bases, and 5 bases had no gene match. Per the germline V gene, CDR1 is SGHNT and CDR2 is YYREEE (reference sequence). The CDR3 totals 16 residues. The CDR3 here is CASSLGLQGATGELFF. In DNA, the CDR3 is TGTGCCAGCAGCTTGGGGCTGCAGGGGGCCACCGGGGAGCTGTTTTTT.

The sample holds a few counts of this clone. This sequence joins TRBV10-1 and TRBJ2-7; D not certain. CDR1 is WNHNN and CDR2 is SYGVQD in the germline V gene (reference sequence). This CDR3 has 13 residues. V was clipped by 6 bases and J by 0 bases, with 9 bases between them. The CDR3 sequence is CASSAASSYEQYF. CDR3 bases: TGCGCCAGCAGCGCCGCGAGCTCCTACGAGCAGTACTTC.

This clone was observed a few times. The chain recombines TRBV30 with TRBJ2-2; D might be TRBD2 (6 bases). Germline V gene sequence: CDR1 GTSNPN, CDR2 SVGIG (reference sequence). There are 14 residues in the CDR3. CDR3 DNA sequence: TGTGCGTCGGGGCGGGGCTCGAACACCGGGGAGCTGTTTTTT. Its translation is CASGRGSNTGELFF.

V and J are TRBV2 and TRBJ1-2, with D possibly TRBD1 on 5 matching bases. CDR1 and CDR2 (germline): SNHLY, FYNNEI. The germline V and J ends were trimmed by 8 bases and 4 bases, with 11 bases remaining between them. The CDR3 sequence is 12 residues long. The CDR3 DNA is TGTGCCAGCCAGCAGGGTCTCTATGGCTACACCTTC. This gives the protein CASQQGLYGYTF.

This chain connects TRBV18 to TRBJ1-3; 7 bases are shared with TRBD1. Per germline, CDR1 KGHSH and CDR2 LQKENI. The CDR3 sequence is 16 residues long. The V and J ends lost 3 bases and 1 base, in that order; junction bases with no gene match: 6. In DNA, the CDR3 is TGTGCCAGCTCACCCACAGGGGTCCTTTCTGGAAACACCATATATTTT. Residues: CASSPTGVLSGNTIYF.

The chain joins TRBV2 to TRBJ2-7; 8 positions match TRBD1. The length of the CDR3 is 17 residues. J lost 6 bases, V lost 0 bases, and 13 bases had no gene match. Germline V gives CDR1 SNHLY, CDR2 FYNNEI. The CDR3 DNA reads TGTGCCAGCAGTGAAGCGAGTGCGCCGGGACAGGCGGCCGAGCAGTACTTC. Translated, it gives CASSEASAPGQAAEQYF.

The J gene is TRBJ2-2, the V gene TRBV15; TRBD2 agrees at 8 bases. Germline assignment: CDR1 LNHNV and CDR2 YYDKDF (reference sequence). This CDR3 contains 19 residues. V lost 0 bases to trimming and J lost 1 base; unmatched junction nucleotides: 10. The DNA of the CDR3 is TGTGCCACCAGCAGAGATTGGCTAGCGGGCGTTCTGAACACCGGGGAGCTGTTTTTT. Protein product: CATSRDWLAGVLNTGELFF.

This rearrangement joins TRBV6-5 to TRBJ2-7, with D possibly TRBD1 on 6 matching bases. The V end lost 6 bases, the J end lost 3 bases, and 12 bases lay between the germline ends. Germline V gene data show CDR1 as MNHEY and CDR2 as SVGAGI. The CDR3 covers 13 residues. The CDR3 spells CASRVGHLYEQYF. For the CDR3, the DNA is TGTGCCAGCAGGGTGGGACACCTCTACGAGCAGTACTTC.

The chain carries TRBV5-1 and TRBJ1-1; the D is unclear. The CDR3 runs to 15 residues. Germline V gene lookup returns CDR1 SGHRS and CDR2 YFSETQ. Deletions cut 2 bases from V and 1 base from J, with 12 bases between. CDR3 in DNA: TGCGCCAGCAGCTTAGGAGGTGTGGCGAACACTGAAGCTTTCTTT. This translates into CASSLGGVANTEAFF.

The chain recombines TRBV30 with TRBJ2-7; D may be TRBD2 (6 bases). The germline gives CDR1 GTSNPN, CDR2 SVGIG (reference sequence). Trimming left V 0 bases short and J 3 bases short, with 12 bases between. The CDR3 is 14 residues long. CDR3 bases: TGTGCCTGGAGTGTAGTGGGAGGCTTCTACGAGCAGTACTTC. As protein: CAWSVVGGFYEQYF.

The rearrangement links TRBV5-8 to TRBJ2-5; D gene ambiguous. V gave up 0 bases and J gave up 2 bases, with 11 bases separating them. The CDR3 has 15 residues. Germline CDR1 and CDR2: SGHTS and YDEGEE. CDR3: CASSLDDNLQETQYF. CDR3 nucleotides: TGTGCCAGCAGCTTGGATGACAACCTGCAAGAGACCCAGTACTTC.

The chain is built from TRBV7-2 and TRBJ2-2; no clear D. Germline V gene lookup returns CDR1 SGHTA and CDR2 FQGNSA. The length of the CDR3 is 13 residues. V was shortened by 4 bases and J by 4 bases, with 7 bases between the two germline ends. CDR3 coding DNA: TGTGCCAGCAGCTCCCATAGCACCGGGGAGCTGTTTTTT. Its translation: CASSSHSTGELFF.

The chain couples TRBV6-6 to TRBJ2-7; tentatively, D is TRBD2 (6 bases). The germline V and J ends were trimmed by 5 bases and 0 bases, with 11 bases remaining between them. The CDR3 sequence is 14 residues long. Per germline, CDR1 MNHNY and CDR2 SVGAGI (reference sequence). As DNA, the CDR3 is TGTGCCAGCAGTGTACCCGGGAGCTCCTACGAGCAGTACTTC. It encodes CASSVPGSSYEQYF.

The chain couples TRBV15 to TRBJ2-7, with D perhaps TRBD2 (6 bases). The CDR3 covers 13 residues. V lost 4 bases and J lost 6, with 13 bases in between. The germline CDR1 and CDR2 sequences are LNHNV and YYDKDF (reference sequence). The CDR3 DNA reads as TGTGCCACCAGCAAACGGGAGATGACCGAGCAGTACTTC. Its protein product is CATSKREMTEQYF.

The rearrangement uses TRBV5-8 and TRBJ2-7; TRBD2 might be the D (6 bases). CDR1 and CDR2 from the germline V gene are SGHTS and YDEGEE. V lost 3 bases, J lost 5 bases, and 18 bases lay in between. This CDR3 is 15 amino acids long. The DNA of the CDR3 is TGTGCCAGCAGCTCGCGGGACGTCGGGGGAGACGAGCAGTACTTC. As protein: CASSSRDVGGDEQYF.

CDR3 sequence (DNA): TGTGCCACCAGCAGAGTAACGACAGCGTTCTCTAGCACAGATACGCAGTATTTT. Its translation is CATSRVTTAFSSTDTQYF. The rearrangement uses TRBV15 and TRBJ2-3; D possibly corresponds to TRBD1 (5 bases). V gave up 1 base and J gave up 0 bases, with 17 bases separating them. CDR1 LNHNV and CDR2 YYDKDF come from the germline V gene (reference sequence). The CDR3 runs to 18 residues.

This clone showed up just once. The V call is TRBV30, the J call TRBJ2-5, with D perhaps TRBD1 (5 bases). Germline V gives CDR1 GTSNPN, CDR2 SVGIG (reference sequence). CDR3 length: 12 amino acids. V gave up 1 base and J gave up 2 bases, with 5 bases separating them. The CDR3 spells CAWSAGQETQYF. In DNA, the CDR3 is TGTGCCTGGAGTGCAGGGCAAGAGACCCAGTACTTC.

This chain links TRBV3-1 (or the pseudogene TRBV3-2) with TRBJ1-6; D is unclear. The V gene's germline CDR1 is LGHDT and CDR2 YNNKEL (reference sequence). The length of the CDR3 is 14 residues. The V end lost 1 base, the J end lost 9 bases, and 10 bases lay between the germline ends. In nucleotides, the CDR3 is TGTGCCAGCAGCCAAGGGGCAAATACTTCACCCCTCCACTTT. Its protein is CASSQGANTSPLHF.

V and J are TRBV5-1 and TRBJ2-1; 10 bases align to TRBD1. The CDR3 sequence is 15 residues long. Looked up from germline, CDR1 is SGHRS and CDR2 is YFSETQ. With 3 bases clipped from V and 6 bases from J, the junction kept 6 bases outside the gene matches. The CDR3 nucleotides are TGCGCCAGCAGCTCGGTCAGGACAGGGGGCAATGAGCAGTTCTTC. The encoded protein is CASSSVRTGGNEQFF. The variable domain in full, with the rest retrieved from reference TRBV5-1 and TRBJ2-1, is KAGVTQTPRYLIKTRGQQVTLSCSPISGHRSVSWYQQTPGQGLQFLFEYFSETQRNKGNFPGRFSGRQFSNSRSEMNVSTLELGDSALYLCASSSVRTGGNEQFFGPGTRLTVL.

This chain uses TRBV2 with TRBJ2-3; 9 bases line up with TRBD2. Germline V CDR1 and CDR2: SNHLY, FYNNEI. This CDR3 is 14 amino acids long. V was pared by 6 bases and J by 6 bases, with 7 bases of the junction left unmatched. CDR3 bases: TGTGCCAGCAGCCTAGGACTAGCGTCCGATACGCAGTATTTT. The encoded protein is CASSLGLASDTQYF.